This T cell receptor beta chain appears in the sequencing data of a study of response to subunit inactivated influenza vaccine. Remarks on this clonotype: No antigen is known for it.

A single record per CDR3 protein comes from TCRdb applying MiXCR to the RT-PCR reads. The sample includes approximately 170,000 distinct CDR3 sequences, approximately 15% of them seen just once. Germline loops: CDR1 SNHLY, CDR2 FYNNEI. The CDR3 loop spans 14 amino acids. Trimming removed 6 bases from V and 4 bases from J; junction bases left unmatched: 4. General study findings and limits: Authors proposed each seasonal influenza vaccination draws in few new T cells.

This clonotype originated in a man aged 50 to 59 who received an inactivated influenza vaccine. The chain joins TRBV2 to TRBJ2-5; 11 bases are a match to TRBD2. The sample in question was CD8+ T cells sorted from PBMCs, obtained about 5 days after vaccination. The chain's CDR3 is CASRKTSGRETQYF. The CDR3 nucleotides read TGTGCCAGCAGGAAAACTAGCGGGAGAGAGACCCAGTACTTC.